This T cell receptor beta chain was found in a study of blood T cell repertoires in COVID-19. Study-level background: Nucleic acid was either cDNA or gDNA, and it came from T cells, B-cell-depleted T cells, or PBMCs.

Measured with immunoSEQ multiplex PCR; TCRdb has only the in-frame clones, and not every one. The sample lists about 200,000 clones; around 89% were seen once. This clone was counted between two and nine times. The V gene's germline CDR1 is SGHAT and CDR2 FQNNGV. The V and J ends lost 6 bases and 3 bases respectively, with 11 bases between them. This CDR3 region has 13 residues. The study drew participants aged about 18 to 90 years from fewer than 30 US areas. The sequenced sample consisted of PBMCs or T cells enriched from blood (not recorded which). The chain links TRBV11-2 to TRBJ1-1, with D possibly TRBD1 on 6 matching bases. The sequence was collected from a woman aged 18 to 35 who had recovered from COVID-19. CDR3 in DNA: TGTGCCAGCAGGTTGGGGGCGGACACTGAAGCTTTCTTT. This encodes CASRLGADTEAFF.